This TCR beta chain appears in the sequencing data of a study of T cells and copy number aberrations in small-cell lung cancer (dated by TCRdb to about 2021). Study-wide context: To relate T cell metrics to mutations and copy number aberrations, the same tumor regions underwent both TCR repertoire sequencing and whole-exome sequencing. Tumor TCR data existed for 17 to 20 patients, and about 15 patients had TCR data from both tumor tissue and normal tissue.

The immunoSEQ hsTCRB Kit was used with multiplexed V- and J-gene primers to amplify TCR-beta CDR3 regions from genomic DNA. Unique DNA barcodes were added in a second PCR, and the samples were pooled together with one negative control and one positive control. The pooled TCR-beta libraries were sequenced using a 150-cycle paired-end protocol on an Illumina MiSeq. For the original study's pipeline: Adaptive Biotechnologies processed the raw sequencing data into a report containing normalized, annotated TCR-beta repertoires. T-cell density was calculated by normalizing TCR-beta templates to usable DNA, with usable DNA estimated through amplification of housekeeping genes. Richness counted unique rearrangements, and clonality was defined as 1 minus Pielou's evenness. Intratumor TCR heterogeneity between regions was quantified with the Jaccard index, the Morisita overlap index, and the proportion of shared top-20 clonotypes. Not all clones reach the TCRdb copy of this immuneACCESS table, which keeps in-frame sequences only. Checked studies attribute under half of the gap to unresolved V genes and leave the rest unexplained. V, J and clone size are those of that table, while D and trimming were read from the DNA. Recorded for this sample are over a thousand clones; approximately 80% of them occurred a single time. 4% to 5% of the sample comes from the top ten.

Comment on this clone: Its antigen specificity is not known. Base qualities are missing; no much larger clone stands one base away.

What the research found in general, with its limitations: The study was limited by a small sample size because surgical resection is uncommon in small-cell lung cancer, and validation of the findings is required. Tumor T-cell density, richness and clonality were negatively correlated with higher copy number aberration burden. Tumors had lower T-cell density, richness and clonality than adjacent lung tissue, though the difference in density was not significant. The TCR repertoire varied greatly across regions, with roughly 79.9-97.7% of clones confined to one region, an overlap lower than in localized NSCLC. All specimens were formalin-fixed paraffin-embedded tissue, which is known to introduce sequencing artifacts.

The CDR3 holds 17 amino acids from the cysteine to the phenylalanine. The retained sequence is limited to the CDR3, 51 bases, with the frame set at the first base. The germline V gene sets CDR1 to SGHRS and CDR2 to YFSETQ. V lost 0 bases and J lost 2 bases, and the count of bases not matched to a germline gene is 4. The donors were limited-stage small-cell lung cancer patients whose surgical resection took place in Hangzhou, China, between about 2007 and 2021. All donors had upfront surgery without preoperative chemotherapy or radiotherapy, and none received immunotherapy before or after surgery. Each of the roughly 19 patients in the sequenced cohort was a smoker or a heavy second-hand smoker. To represent spatial heterogeneity of the primary tumors, three regions were collected from each tumor FFPE block using a grid approach. Tumor regions were macrodissected for enrichment of malignant cells, and only regions expected to yield at least 150 ng DNA were selected. To characterize T cell repertoire heterogeneity, the study applied multi-region TCR-beta sequencing to resected limited-stage small-cell lung cancers and to tumor-adjacent lung tissue. The AllPrep DNA/RNA FFPE Kit (Qiagen) was used to extract genomic DNA from FFPE tissue.

Sequenced input: tumor tissue. The receptor was derived from a woman in her forties or fifties with small cell lung cancer. The rearranged segments are TRBV5-1 and TRBJ2-1; 11 central nucleotides agree with TRBD2. The nucleotides are TGCGCCAGCAGCTTGGCCGCACTAGCGGGAGCCTACAATGAGCAGTTCTTC. Its translation reads: CASSLAALAGAYNEQFF.